Sequencing of this TCR beta chain was carried out in a study of T cells in women clearing cervical HPV infection. For the study at large: HLA type could not be excluded as a confounder. Findings of the study overall: TRBV6-7 abundance was lower in cases than controls (around 0.1% versus 0.15%).

A note on this clone: The antigen remains undetermined. From the germline J gene comes the end of the CDR3, since the read stops 3 residues before it.

Method: immunoSEQ multiplex PCR; TCRdb's copy keeps in-frame clones and lacks some. The sample yields around 39,000 clones, of which the top ten take up 6.8%. CDR3 length equals 14 residues. CDR1 is MNHNS and CDR2 is SASEGT in the germline V gene. What was sequenced was blood buffy coat. The receptor was isolated from a woman aged 18-70 years with a cervical HPV16 infection that either progressed to CIN3+ or cleared (not recorded which). The rearrangement uses TRBV6-1 and TRBJ2-2; maybe TRBD1 (5 bases). The CDR3 reads CASSEAGPGEKLFF. CDR3 bases read: TGTGCCAGCAGTGAGGCAGGGCCAGGTGAAAAG.